Listed below are T cell receptor beta chains from one sample, sequenced in a study of cytomegalovirus exposure and HLA in healthy donors. Only in-frame clones appear in the TCRdb table, and some are missing; sequencing was by immunoSEQ multiplex PCR. Altogether some 180,000 clones are present, around 80% being singletons, with the ten largest covering more than 3%. Sequencing was done on a sample of PBMCs. These receptors originate from a woman in her sixties in good health and CMV-seropositive. Each CDR3 is given with its conserved first and last residue. The order of the fields is D gene, J gene, clone size, V gene, CDR3 protein, CDR3 DNA. D genes are given only for firm matches. Clone size is given for some rows only: seen once, a few or many times, or a class if the clone is expanded.

D gene: .; J gene: TRBJ2-5; clone size: .; V gene: TRBV5-8; CDR3 protein: CASRRTGEETQYF; CDR3 DNA: TGTGCCAGCAGGAGGACGGGAGAAGAGACCCAGTACTTC
D gene: TRBD1; J gene: TRBJ1-1; clone size: once; V gene: TRBV5-1; CDR3 protein: CASSARQGLQGSEAFF; CDR3 DNA: TGCGCCAGCAGCGCCCGACAGGGCCTACAGGGTTCTGAAGCTTTCTTT
D gene: TRBD1; J gene: TRBJ2-7; clone size: once; V gene: TRBV7-6; CDR3 protein: CASSLTGGVDEQYF; CDR3 DNA: TGTGCCAGCAGCTTGACAGGGGGAGTGGACGAGCAGTACTTC
D gene: TRBD1; J gene: TRBJ1-2; clone size: .; V gene: TRBV27; CDR3 protein: CASSLAYHGTGGGYTF; CDR3 DNA: TGTGCCAGCAGTTTAGCTTACCACGGGACAGGGGGTGGCTACACCTTC
D gene: .; J gene: TRBJ2-1; clone size: few; V gene: TRBV6-1; CDR3 protein: CASRRLGVEQFF; CDR3 DNA: TGTGCCAGCAGGCGACTAGGCGTTGAGCAGTTCTTC
D gene: .; J gene: TRBJ2-7; clone size: .; V gene: TRBV6-5; CDR3 protein: CASSNAGYGYEQCF; CDR3 DNA: TGTGCCAGCAGTAACGCAGGGTACGGCTACGAGCAGTGCTTC
D gene: TRBD2; J gene: TRBJ2-5; clone size: .; V gene: TRBV9; CDR3 protein: CASSVGSGGLMETQYF; CDR3 DNA: TGTGCCAGCAGCGTAGGAAGCGGGGGGCTAATGGAGACCCAGTACTTC
D gene: .; J gene: TRBJ1-1; clone size: .; V gene: TRBV7-9; CDR3 protein: CASSPAGAGVNTEAFF; CDR3 DNA: TGTGCCAGCAGCCCGGCGGGGGCAGGGGTGAACACTGAAGCTTTCTTT
D gene: .; J gene: TRBJ1-2; clone size: .; V gene: TRBV15; CDR3 protein: CATSRPLPGSQYYGYTF; CDR3 DNA: TGTGCCACCAGCAGACCTCTTCCGGGGTCCCAATATTATGGCTACACCTTC
D gene: .; J gene: TRBJ2-7; clone size: .; V gene: TRBV29-1; CDR3 protein: CSVVPLGGIRDEQYF; CDR3 DNA: TGCAGCGTTGTCCCTTTGGGCGGGATCCGGGACGAGCAGTACTTC
D gene: TRBD1; J gene: TRBJ1-1; clone size: .; V gene: TRBV6-5; CDR3 protein: CASSYRDRGFEAFF; CDR3 DNA: TGTGCCAGCAGTTACCGGGACAGGGGGTTTGAAGCTTTCTTT
D gene: TRBD1; J gene: TRBJ2-3; clone size: .; V gene: TRBV10-3; CDR3 protein: CAINGQGGRTDTQYF; CDR3 DNA: TGTGCCATCAACGGACAGGGGGGGAGAACAGATACGCAGTATTTT
D gene: .; J gene: TRBJ1-2; clone size: .; V gene: TRBV28; CDR3 protein: CASSLSHGYTF; CDR3 DNA: TGTGCCAGCAGTTTATCTCATGGCTACACCTTC
D gene: TRBD1; J gene: TRBJ1-5; clone size: .; V gene: TRBV28; CDR3 protein: CASIGQGPAQPQHF; CDR3 DNA: TGTGCCAGCATAGGACAGGGACCCGCTCAGCCCCAGCATTTT
D gene: .; J gene: TRBJ1-2; clone size: .; V gene: TRBV11-3; CDR3 protein: CASSFLRGWTF; CDR3 DNA: TGTGCCAGCAGCTTCCTCAGGGGTTGGACCTTC
D gene: .; J gene: TRBJ2-7; clone size: .; V gene: TRBV25-1; CDR3 protein: CASSRTYEQYF; CDR3 DNA: TGTGCCAGCTCCCGTACCTACGAGCAGTACTTC
D gene: TRBD1; J gene: TRBJ1-5; clone size: once; V gene: TRBV18; CDR3 protein: CASSPRDRGLQPQHF; CDR3 DNA: TGTGCCAGCTCACCCCGGGACAGGGGGCTGCAGCCCCAGCATTTT